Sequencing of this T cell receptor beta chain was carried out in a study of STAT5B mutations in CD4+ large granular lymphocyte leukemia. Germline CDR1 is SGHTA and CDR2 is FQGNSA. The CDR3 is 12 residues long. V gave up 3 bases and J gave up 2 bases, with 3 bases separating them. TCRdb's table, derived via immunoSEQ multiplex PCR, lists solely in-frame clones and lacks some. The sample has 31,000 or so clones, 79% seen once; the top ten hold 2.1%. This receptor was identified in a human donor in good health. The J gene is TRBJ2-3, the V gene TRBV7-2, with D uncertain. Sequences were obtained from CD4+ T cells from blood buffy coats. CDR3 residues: CASSFITDTQYF. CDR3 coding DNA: TGTGCCAGCAGCTTCATCACAGATACGCAGTATTTT.